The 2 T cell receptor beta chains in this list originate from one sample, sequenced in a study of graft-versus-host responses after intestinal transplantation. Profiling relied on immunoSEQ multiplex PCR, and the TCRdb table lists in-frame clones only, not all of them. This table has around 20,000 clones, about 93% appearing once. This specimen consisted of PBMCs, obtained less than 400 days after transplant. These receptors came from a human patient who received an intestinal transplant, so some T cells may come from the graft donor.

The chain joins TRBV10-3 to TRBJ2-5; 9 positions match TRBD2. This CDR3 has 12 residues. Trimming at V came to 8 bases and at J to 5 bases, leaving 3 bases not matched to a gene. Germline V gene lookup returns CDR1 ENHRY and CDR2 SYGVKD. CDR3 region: CAIASGAETQYF. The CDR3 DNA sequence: TGTGCCATCGCTAGCGGGGCGGAGACCCAGTACTTC.

The CDR3: CASSLTGISTDTQYF. The CDR3 DNA reads TGTGCCAGCAGTTTAACCGGGATCAGCACAGATACGCAGTATTTT. The chain couples TRBV27 to TRBJ2-3; possible D gene TRBD2, 5 bases. V lost 2 bases, J lost 0 bases, and 9 bases lay in between. Germline V CDR1 and CDR2: MNHEY, SMNVEV (reference sequence). The CDR3 extends over 15 amino acids.